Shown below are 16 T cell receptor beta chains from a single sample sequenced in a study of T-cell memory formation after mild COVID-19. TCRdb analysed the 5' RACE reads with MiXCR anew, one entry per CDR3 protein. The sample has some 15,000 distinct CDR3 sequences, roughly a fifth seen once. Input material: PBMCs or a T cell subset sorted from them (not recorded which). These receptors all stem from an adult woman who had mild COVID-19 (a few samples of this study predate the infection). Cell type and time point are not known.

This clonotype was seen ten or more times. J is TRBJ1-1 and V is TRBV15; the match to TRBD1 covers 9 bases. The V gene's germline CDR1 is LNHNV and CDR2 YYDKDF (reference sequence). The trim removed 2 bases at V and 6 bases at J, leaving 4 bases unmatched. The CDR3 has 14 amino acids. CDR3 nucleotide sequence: TGTGCCACCAGCAGACGTACAGGGGGCTCTGAAGCTTTCTTT. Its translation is CATSRRTGGSEAFF.

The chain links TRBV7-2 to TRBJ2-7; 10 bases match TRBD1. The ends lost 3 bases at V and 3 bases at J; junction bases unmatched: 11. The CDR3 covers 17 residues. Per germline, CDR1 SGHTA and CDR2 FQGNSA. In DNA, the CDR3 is TGTGCCAGCAGCTTTAGACCGGGACAGGGGCTCTTCTACGAGCAGTACTTC. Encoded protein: CASSFRPGQGLFYEQYF.

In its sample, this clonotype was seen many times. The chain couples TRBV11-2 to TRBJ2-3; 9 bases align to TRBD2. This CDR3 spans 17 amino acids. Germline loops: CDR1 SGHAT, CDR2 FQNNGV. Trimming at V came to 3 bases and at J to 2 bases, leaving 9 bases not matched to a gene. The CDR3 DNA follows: TGTGCCAGCAGCTTCGGATCGGCGGGAGGGATCACAGATACGCAGTATTTT. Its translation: CASSFGSAGGITDTQYF.

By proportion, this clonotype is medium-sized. The CDR3 loop is CASTTVGGHYEQYF. CDR3 coding DNA: TGTGCCAGCACCACCGTCGGGGGGCACTACGAGCAGTACTTC. The rearrangement joins TRBV12-3 or TRBV12-4 to TRBJ2-7; tentatively, D is TRBD2 (7 bases). The CDR3 spans 14 residues. Between the trimmed V and J ends, which lost 7 bases and 3 bases, there was a span of 16 bases.

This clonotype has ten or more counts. The CDR3 DNA is TGTGCCAGCGGGGATTACAGCGGATCCTCCTACAATGAGCAGTTCTTC. Protein product: CASGDYSGSSYNEQFF. The chain recombines TRBV27 with TRBJ2-1; possible D gene TRBD2, 5 bases. V was trimmed by 8 bases and J by 0 bases, leaving 17 bases between them. The germline V gene has CDR1 MNHEY and CDR2 SMNVEV (reference sequence). This CDR3 region has 16 residues.

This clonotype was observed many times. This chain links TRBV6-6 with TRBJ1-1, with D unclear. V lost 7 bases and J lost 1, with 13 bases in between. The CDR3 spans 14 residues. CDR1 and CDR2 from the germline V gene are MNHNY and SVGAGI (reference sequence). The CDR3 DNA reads TGTGCCAGCACGCTCCCCTCAGGGAACACTGAAGCTTTCTTT. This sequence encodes CASTLPSGNTEAFF.

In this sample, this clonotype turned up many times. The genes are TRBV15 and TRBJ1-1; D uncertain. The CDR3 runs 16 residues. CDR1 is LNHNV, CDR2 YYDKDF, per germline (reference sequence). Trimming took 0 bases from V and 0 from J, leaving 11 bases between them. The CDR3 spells CATSREESIMNTEAFF. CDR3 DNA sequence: TGTGCCACCAGCAGAGAGGAATCGATCATGAACACTGAAGCTTTCTTT. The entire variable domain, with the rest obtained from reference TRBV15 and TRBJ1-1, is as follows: DAMVIQNPRYQVTQFGKPVTLSCSQTLNHNVMYWYQQKSSQAPKLLFHYYDKDFNNEADTPDNFQSRRPNTSFCFLDIRSPGLGDTAMYLCATSREESIMNTEAFFGQGTRLTVV.

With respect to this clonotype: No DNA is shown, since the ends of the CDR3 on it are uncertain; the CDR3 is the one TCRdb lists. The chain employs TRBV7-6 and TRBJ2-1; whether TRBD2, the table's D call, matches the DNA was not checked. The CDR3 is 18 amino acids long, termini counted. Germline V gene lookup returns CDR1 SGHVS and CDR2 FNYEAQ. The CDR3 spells CASILVATGPQSYNEQFF.

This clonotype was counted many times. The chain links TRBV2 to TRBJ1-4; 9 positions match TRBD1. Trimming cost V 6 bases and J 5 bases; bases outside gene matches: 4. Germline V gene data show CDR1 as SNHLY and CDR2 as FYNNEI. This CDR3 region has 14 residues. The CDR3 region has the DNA TGTGCCAGCAGATACGGACAGGGGAATGAAAAACTGTTTTTT. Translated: CASRYGQGNEKLFF.

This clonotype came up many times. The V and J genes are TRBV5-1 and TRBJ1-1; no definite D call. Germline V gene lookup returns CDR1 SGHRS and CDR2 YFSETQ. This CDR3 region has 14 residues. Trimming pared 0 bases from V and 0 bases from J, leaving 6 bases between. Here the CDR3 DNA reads TGCGCCAGCAGCTTGGGACCCCTGAACACTGAAGCTTTCTTT. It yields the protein CASSLGPLNTEAFF.

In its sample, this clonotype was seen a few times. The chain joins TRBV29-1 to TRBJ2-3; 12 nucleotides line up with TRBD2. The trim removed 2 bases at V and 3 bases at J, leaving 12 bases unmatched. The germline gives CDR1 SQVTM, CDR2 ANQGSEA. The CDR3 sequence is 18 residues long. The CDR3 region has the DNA TGCAGCGTTGAACGACTAGCGGGGGCCACCTTCGGGACAGATACGCAGTATTTT. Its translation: CSVERLAGATFGTDTQYF.

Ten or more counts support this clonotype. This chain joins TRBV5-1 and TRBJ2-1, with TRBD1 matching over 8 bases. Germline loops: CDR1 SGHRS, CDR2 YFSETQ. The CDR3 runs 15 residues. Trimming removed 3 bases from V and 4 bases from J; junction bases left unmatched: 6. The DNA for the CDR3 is TGCGCCAGCAGCTACCGGACAGGGTCTTACAATGAGCAGTTCTTC. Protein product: CASSYRTGSYNEQFF.

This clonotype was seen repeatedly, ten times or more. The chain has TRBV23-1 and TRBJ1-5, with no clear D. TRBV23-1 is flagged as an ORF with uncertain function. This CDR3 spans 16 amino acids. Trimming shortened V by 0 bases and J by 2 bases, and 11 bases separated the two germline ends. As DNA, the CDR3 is TGCGCCAGCAGTCAATCGGGAGGGATCGGCAATCAGCCCCAGCATTTT. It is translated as CASSQSGGIGNQPQHF.

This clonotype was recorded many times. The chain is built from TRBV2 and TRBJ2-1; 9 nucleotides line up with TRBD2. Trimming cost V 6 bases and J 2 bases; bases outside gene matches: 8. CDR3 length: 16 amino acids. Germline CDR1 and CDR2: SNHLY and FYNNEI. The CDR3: CASSSPPSGAYNEQFF. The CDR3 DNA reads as TGTGCCAGCAGCTCCCCGCCTAGCGGGGCCTACAATGAGCAGTTCTTC.

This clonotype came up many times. The CDR3 reads CASSVRREFTDTQYF. The CDR3 DNA reads TGTGCCAGCAGCGTTAGGAGGGAATTCACAGATACGCAGTATTTT. The chain uses TRBV9 and TRBJ2-3; TRBD2 might be the D (6 bases). In germline, CDR1 is SGDLS, CDR2 YYNGEE. Between the trimmed V and J ends, which lost 2 bases and 2 bases, there was a span of 12 bases. The CDR3 is made up of 15 amino acids.

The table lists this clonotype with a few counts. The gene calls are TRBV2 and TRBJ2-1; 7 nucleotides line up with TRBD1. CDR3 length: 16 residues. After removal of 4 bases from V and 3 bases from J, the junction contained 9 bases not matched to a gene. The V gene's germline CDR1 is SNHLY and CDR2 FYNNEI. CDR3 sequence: CASSASGTVGYNEQFF. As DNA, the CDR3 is TGTGCCAGCAGTGCTTCCGGGACAGTCGGCTACAATGAGCAGTTCTTC.